The rows below give T cell receptor beta chains drawn from one sample of a study of T cells in Graves' hyperthyroidism and ophthalmopathy. TCRdb reprocessed the multiplex PCR reads with MiXCR, giving one entry per CDR3 protein. Of hundreds of thousands of distinct CDR3 sequences in the sample, approximately 15% were seen once. The sequenced sample was blood. Receptors originate from a woman aged 40 to 55 with Graves' ophthalmopathy. Each CDR3 is given with its conserved first and last residue.

>TRBJ2-3|TRBV12-3/TRBV12-4
CASRAGNTDTQYF
>TRBJ2-1|TRBV18
CASSPLGAGGSYNEQFF
>TRBJ2-1|TRBV30
CAWSISHSGGGLNEQFF
>TRBJ1-5|TRBV5-1
CASSADSSNQPRHF
>TRBJ2-7|TRBV2
CASVYQTATYEQYF
>TRBJ2-2|TRBV30
CAWSPMVGELFF
>TRBJ1-5|TRBV10-3
CAISGQGSNQPQHF
>TRBJ1-1|TRBV6-1
CASRRAGTEAFF
>TRBJ2-7|TRBV2
CASSEVGTGSVAYEQYF
>TRBJ1-5|TRBV20-1
CSALGDIDQPQHF
>TRBJ1-4|TRBV5-6
CASSGGQGTVNGLFF
>TRBJ2-7|TRBV10-3
CAISKTSGLAGGGHEQYF